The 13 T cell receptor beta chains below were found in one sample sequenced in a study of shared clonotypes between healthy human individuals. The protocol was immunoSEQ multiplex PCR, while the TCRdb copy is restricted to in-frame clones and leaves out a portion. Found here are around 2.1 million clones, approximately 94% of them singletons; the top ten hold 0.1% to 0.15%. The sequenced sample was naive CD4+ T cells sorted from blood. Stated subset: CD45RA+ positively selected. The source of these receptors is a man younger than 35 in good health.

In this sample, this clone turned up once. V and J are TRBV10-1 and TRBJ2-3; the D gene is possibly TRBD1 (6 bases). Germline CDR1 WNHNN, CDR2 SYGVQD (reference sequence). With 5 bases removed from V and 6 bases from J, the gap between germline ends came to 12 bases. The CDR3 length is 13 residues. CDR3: CASSRDTVDTQYF. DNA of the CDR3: TGCGCCAGCAGTCGGGACACTGTGGATACGCAGTATTTT.

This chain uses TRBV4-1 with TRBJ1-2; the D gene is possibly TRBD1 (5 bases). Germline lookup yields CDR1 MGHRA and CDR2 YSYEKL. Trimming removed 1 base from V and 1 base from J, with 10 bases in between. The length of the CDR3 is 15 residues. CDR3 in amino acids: CASSQGQTNNYGYTF. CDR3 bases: TGCGCCAGCAGCCAAGGACAGACAAATAACTATGGCTACACCTTC.

The chain's CDR3 is CASSSSGTHQETQYF. In DNA form, the CDR3 reads TGTGCCAGCAGCTCATCCGGGACGCACCAAGAGACCCAGTACTTC. The chain employs TRBV5-8 and TRBJ2-5, with D tentatively TRBD1 or TRBD2 (5 bases each). The germline V and J ends were trimmed by 3 bases and 0 bases, with 12 bases remaining between them. Germline V gene sequence: CDR1 SGHTS, CDR2 YDEGEE. This CDR3 is 15 amino acids long.

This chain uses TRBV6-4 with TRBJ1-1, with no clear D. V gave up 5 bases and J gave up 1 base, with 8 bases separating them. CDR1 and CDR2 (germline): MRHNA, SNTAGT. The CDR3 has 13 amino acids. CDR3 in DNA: TGTGCCAGCAGTCATACATGGAACACTGAAGCTTTCTTT. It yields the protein CASSHTWNTEAFF.

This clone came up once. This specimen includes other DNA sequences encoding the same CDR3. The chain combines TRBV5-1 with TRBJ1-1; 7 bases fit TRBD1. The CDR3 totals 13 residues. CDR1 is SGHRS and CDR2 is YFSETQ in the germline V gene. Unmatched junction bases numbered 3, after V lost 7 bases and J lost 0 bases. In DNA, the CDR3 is TGCGCCAGCTCGGGACAGATGAACACTGAAGCTTTCTTT. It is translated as CASSGQMNTEAFF.

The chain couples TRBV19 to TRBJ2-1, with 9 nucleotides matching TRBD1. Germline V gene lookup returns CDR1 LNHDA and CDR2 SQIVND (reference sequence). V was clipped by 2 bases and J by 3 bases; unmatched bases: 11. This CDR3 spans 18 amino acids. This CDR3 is CASSITSYGTGYYNEQFF. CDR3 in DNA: TGTGCCAGTAGTATAACCTCATACGGGACAGGGTACTACAATGAGCAGTTCTTC.

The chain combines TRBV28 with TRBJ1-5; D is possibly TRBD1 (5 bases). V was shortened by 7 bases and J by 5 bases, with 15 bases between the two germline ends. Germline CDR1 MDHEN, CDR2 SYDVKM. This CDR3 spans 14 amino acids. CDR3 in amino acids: CASNPGGVDQPQHF. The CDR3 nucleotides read TGTGCCAGCAACCCCGGGGGGGTGGATCAGCCCCAGCATTTT.

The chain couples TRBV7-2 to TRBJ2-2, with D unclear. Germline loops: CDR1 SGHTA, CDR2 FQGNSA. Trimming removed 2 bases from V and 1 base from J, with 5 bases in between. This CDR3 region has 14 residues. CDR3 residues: CASSLQRNTGELFF. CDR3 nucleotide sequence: TGTGCCAGCAGCTTACAGAGGAACACCGGGGAGCTGTTTTTT.

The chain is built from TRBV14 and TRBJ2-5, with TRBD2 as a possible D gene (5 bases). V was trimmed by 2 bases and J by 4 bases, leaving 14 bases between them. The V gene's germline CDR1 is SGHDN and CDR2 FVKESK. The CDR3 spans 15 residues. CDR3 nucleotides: TGTGCCAGCAGCCAATGGGGTCGGACTGGAGAGACCCAGTACTTC. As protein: CASSQWGRTGETQYF.

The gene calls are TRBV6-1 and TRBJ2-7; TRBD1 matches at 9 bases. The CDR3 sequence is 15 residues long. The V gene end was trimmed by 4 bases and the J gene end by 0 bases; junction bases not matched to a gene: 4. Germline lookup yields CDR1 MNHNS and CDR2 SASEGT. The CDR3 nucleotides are TGTGCCAGCAGTGTGGGACAGGGACGCTCCTACGAGCAGTACTTC. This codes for CASSVGQGRSYEQYF.

The CDR3: CASSVGSNNEQFF. Written as DNA, the CDR3 is TGTGCCAGCAGCGTAGGCTCTAACAATGAGCAGTTCTTC. The chain joins TRBV9 to TRBJ2-1; no firm D call. CDR1 and CDR2 from the germline V gene are SGDLS and YYNGEE. This CDR3 is 13 amino acids long. V was trimmed by 0 bases and J by 5 bases, leaving 6 bases between them.

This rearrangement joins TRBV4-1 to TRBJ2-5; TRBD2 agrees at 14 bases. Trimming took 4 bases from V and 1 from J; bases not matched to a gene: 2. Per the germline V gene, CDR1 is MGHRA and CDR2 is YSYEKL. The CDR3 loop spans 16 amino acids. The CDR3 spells CASSRTSGGSQETQYF. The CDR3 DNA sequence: TGCGCCAGCAGCCGGACTAGCGGGGGGTCCCAAGAGACCCAGTACTTC.

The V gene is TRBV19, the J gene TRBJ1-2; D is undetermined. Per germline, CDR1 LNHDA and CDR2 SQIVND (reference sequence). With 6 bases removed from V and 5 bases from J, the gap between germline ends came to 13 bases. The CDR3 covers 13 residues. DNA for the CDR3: TGTGCCAGTAGGGTGGGATTGGATTATGGCTACACCTTC. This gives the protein CASRVGLDYGYTF.